This TCR beta chain was identified during a study of shared clonotypes between healthy human individuals. Background on the study: Each donor contributed plates that comprised three CD4 naive, three CD4 memory, two CD8 naive and one CD8 memory. Findings of the study overall: Only a few donors were included, so the genetic and exposure-history diversity represented was limited. An effect of sequencing depth on clonotype sharing among donors was expected. Larger estimated richness was generally seen in naive subsets than in memory subsets.

Only CD45RO-negative cells positively selected for CCR7 counted as naive CD8 cells, so terminally differentiated effector memory CD45RA+ cells were excluded. With regard to this clone: The antigen is unknown.

CDR1 SEHNR and CDR2 FQNEAQ come from the germline V gene (reference sequence). V lost 2 bases to trimming and J lost 9 bases; unmatched junction nucleotides: 4. The CDR3 length is 15 residues. Only in-frame clones appear in the TCRdb table, and some are missing; sequencing was by immunoSEQ multiplex PCR. The sample records approximately 810,000 clones, about 91% being singletons. Material for sequencing was naive CD8+ T cells sorted from blood. The TCR comes from a man aged 25-45 years in good health. The chain employs TRBV7-9 and TRBJ2-1; 13 bases are shared with TRBD2. As DNA, the CDR3 is TGTGCCAGCAGCTTACCACTAGCGGGAGGGCGTGAGCAGTTCTTC. This gives the protein CASSLPLAGGREQFF.